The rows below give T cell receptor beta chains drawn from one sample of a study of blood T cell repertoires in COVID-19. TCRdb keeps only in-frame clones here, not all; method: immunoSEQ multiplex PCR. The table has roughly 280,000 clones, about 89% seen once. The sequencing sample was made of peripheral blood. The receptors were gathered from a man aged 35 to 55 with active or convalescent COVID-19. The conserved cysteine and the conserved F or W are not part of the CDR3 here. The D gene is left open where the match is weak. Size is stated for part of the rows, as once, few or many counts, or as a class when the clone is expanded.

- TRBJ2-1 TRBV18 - ASSPGGYEQF
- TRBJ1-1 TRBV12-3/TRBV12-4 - ASSLERNTEAF
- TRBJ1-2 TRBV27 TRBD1 ASTPGTGLNYGYT
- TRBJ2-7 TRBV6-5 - ASSYSSSVYEQY
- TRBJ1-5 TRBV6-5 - ASVLGQNNQPQH
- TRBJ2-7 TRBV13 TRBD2 ASSRGTSGYEQY
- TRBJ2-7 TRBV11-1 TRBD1 ASSPTTGTGTYEQY
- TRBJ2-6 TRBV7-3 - ASSSVANVLT
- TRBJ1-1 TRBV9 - ASSVDSRGGTEAF
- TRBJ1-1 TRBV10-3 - AIKTDTMNTEAF
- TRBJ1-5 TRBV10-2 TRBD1 ASSADREYQPQH
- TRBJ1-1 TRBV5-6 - ASSLGVAGHSTEAF
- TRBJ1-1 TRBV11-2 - ASSQNIMNTEAF
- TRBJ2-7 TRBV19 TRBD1 ASSPHSGQLDPYEQY
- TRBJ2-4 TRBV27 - ASGGSSKNIQY
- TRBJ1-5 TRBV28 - ASSLRRAYQPQH
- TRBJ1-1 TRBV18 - ASSPQGGETEAF
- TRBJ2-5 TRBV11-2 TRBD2 ASSLVKGGGIETQY
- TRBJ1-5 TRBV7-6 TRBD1 ASSQGTAYNQPQH
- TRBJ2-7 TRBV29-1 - SVDKGNYEQY
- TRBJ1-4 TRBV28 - ASSLGMRLATNEKLF
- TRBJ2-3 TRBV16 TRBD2 ASRAGLPDTQY
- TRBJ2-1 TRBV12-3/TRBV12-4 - ASSLNFNEQF
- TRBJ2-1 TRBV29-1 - SVGGRAGEAYSEQF
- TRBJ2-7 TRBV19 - ASRGVSSYEQY
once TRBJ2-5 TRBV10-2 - ASSEAGGWETQY
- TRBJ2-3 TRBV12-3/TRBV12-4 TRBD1 ASRGDSANGQY
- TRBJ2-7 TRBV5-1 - ASSRPEWVYEQY
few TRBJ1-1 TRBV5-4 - AIPGLGTRANTEAF
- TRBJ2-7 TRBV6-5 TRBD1 ASSLGQGPYEQY
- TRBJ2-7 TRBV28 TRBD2 ASSFLADLYEQY
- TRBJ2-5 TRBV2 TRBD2 ASSSGTSGGAGGETQY
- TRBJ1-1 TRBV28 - ASSSSLWNTEAF
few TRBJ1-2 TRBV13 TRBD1 ANDPGQGNYGYT
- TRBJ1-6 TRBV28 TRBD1 ASQQFMGQGAGSPLH
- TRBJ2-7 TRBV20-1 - SATRGPEQY
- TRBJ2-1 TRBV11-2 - ASSFRVTYNEQF
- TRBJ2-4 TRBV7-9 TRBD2 ASSPPLAGGPAKNIQY
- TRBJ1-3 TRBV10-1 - ASSNQGSGNTIY
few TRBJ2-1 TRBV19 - ASQLAGTTYNEQF
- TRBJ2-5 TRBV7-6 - ASSLAQGGETQY